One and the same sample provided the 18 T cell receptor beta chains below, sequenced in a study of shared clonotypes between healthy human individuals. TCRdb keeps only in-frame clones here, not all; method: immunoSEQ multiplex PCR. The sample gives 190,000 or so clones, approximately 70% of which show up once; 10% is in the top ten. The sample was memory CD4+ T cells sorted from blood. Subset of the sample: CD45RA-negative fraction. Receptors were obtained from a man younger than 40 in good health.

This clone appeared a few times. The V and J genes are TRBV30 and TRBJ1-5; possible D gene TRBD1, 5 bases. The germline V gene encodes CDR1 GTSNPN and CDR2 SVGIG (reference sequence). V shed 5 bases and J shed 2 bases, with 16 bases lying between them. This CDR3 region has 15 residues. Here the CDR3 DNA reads TGTGCCTGGTCAGCTTGGGGGGTTCGCAATCAGCCCCAGCATTTT. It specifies CAWSAWGVRNQPQHF.

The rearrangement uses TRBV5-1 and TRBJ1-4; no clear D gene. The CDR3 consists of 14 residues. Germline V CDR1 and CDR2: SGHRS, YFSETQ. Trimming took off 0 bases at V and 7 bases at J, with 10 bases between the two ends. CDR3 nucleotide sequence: TGCGCCAGCAGCTTGGCGGGTGCCTTTGAAAAACTGTTTTTT. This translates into CASSLAGAFEKLFF.

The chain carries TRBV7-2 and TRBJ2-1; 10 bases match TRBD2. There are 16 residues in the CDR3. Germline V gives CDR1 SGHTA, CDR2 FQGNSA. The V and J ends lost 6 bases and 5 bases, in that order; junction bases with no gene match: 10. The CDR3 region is CASRRPGLARDNEQFF. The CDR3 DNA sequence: TGTGCCAGCAGGCGACCGGGACTAGCGCGAGACAATGAGCAGTTCTTC. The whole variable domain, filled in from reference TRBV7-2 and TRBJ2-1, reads GAGVSQSPSNKVTEKGKDVELRCDPISGHTALYWYRQSLGQGLEFLIYFQGNSAPDKSGLPSDRFSAERTGGSVSTLTIQRTQQEDSAVYLCASRRPGLARDNEQFFGPGTRLTVL.

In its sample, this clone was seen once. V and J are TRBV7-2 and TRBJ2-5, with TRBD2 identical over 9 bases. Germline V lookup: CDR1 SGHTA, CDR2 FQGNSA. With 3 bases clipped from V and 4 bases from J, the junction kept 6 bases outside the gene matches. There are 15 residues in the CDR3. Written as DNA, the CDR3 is TGTGCCAGCAGCTTTAGCGGGAGTGGGGGAGAGACCCAGTACTTC. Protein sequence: CASSFSGSGGETQYF.

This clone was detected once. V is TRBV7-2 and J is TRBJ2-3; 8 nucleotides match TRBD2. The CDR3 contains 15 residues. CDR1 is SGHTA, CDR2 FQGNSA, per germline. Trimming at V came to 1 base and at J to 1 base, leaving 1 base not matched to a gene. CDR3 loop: CASSLEGLGTDTQYF. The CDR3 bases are TGTGCCAGCAGCTTAGAGGGACTAGGCACAGATACGCAGTATTTT.

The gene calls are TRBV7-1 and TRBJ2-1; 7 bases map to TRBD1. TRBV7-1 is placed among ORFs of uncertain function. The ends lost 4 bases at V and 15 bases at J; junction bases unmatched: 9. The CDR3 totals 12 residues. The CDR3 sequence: CASSFSTGIAFF. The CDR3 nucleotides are TGTGCCAGCAGCTTCTCGACAGGGATTGCGTTCTTC.

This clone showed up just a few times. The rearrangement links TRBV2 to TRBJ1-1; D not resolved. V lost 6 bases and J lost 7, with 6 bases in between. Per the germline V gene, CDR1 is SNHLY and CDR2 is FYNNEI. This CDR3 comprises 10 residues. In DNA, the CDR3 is TGTGCCAGCAGACTTTATGAAGCTTTCTTT. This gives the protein CASRLYEAFF. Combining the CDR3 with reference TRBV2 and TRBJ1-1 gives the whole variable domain EPEVTQTPSHQVTQMGQEVILRCVPISNHLYFYWYRQILGQKVEFLVSFYNNEISEKSEIFDDQFSVERPDGSNFTLKIRSTKLEDSAMYFCASRLYEAFFGQGTRLTVV.

CDR3 sequence reads: CASSTSGTHEQFF. The CDR3 nucleotides read TGCGCCAGCAGCACCTCCGGGACACATGAGCAGTTCTTC. The chain uses TRBV5-1 and TRBJ2-1; a possible D gene is TRBD1 (6 bases). The CDR3 loop spans 13 amino acids. Between the trimmed V and J ends, which lost 4 bases and 8 bases, there was a span of 13 bases. Germline values: CDR1 SGHRS, CDR2 YFSETQ.

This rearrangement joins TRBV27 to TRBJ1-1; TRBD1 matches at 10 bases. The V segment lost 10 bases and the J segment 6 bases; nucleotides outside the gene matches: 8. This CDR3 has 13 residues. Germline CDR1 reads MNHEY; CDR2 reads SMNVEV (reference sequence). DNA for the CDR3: TGTGCCACCAAGAGGACAGGGGGGGCTGAAGCTTTCTTT. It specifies CATKRTGGAEAFF.

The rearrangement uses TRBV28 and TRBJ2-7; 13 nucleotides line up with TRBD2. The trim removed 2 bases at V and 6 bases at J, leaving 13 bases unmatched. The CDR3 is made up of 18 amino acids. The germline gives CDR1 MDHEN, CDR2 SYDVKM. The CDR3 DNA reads TGTGCCAGCAGTTTAGGTCAGGGACTAGCGGGGACTGGAGGCGAGCAGTACTTC. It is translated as CASSLGQGLAGTGGEQYF.

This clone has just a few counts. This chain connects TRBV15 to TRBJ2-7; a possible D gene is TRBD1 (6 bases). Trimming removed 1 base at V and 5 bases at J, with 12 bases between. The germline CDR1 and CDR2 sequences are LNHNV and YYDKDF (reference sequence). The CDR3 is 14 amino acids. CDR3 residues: CATSRVGALNEQYF. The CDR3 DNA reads TGTGCCACCAGCAGAGTGGGGGCTTTGAACGAGCAGTACTTC.

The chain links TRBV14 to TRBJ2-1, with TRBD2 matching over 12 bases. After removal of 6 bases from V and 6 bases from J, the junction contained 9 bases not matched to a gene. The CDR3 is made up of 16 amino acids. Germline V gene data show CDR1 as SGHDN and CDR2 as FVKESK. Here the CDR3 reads CASSPSGRARGNEQFF. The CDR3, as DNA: TGTGCCAGCAGTCCTAGCGGGAGGGCCCGGGGCAATGAGCAGTTCTTC. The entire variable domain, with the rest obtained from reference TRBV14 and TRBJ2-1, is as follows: EAGVTQFPSHSVIEKGQTVTLRCDPISGHDNLYWYRRVMGKEIKFLLHFVKESKQDESGMPNNRFLAERTGGTYSTLKVQPAELEDSGVYFCASSPSGRARGNEQFFGPGTRLTVL.

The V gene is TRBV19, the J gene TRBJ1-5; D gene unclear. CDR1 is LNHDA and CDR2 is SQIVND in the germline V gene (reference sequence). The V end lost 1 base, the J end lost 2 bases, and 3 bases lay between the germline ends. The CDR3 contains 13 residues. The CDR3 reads CASSIAGNQPQHF. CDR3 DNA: TGTGCCAGTAGTATAGCTGGCAATCAGCCCCAGCATTTT. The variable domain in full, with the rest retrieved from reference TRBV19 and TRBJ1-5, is DGGITQSPKYLFRKEGQNVTLSCEQNLNHDAMYWYRQDPGQGLRLIYYSQIVNDFQKGDIAEGYSVSREKKESFPLTVTSAQKNPTAFYLCASSIAGNQPQHFGDGTRLSIL.

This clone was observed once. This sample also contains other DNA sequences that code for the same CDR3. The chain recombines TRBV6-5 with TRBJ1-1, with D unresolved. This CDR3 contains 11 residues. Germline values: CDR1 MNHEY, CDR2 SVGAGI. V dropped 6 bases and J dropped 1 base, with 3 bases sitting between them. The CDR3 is CASRSNTEAFF. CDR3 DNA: TGTGCCAGCAGGTCGAACACTGAAGCTTTCTTT.

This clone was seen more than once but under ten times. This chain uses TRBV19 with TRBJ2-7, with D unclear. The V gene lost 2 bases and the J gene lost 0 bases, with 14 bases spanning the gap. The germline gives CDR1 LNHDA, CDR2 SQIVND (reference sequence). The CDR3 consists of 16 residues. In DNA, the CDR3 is TGTGCCAGTAGTATATTTGAGGAATCCCACTCCTACGAGCAGTACTTC. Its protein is CASSIFEESHSYEQYF.

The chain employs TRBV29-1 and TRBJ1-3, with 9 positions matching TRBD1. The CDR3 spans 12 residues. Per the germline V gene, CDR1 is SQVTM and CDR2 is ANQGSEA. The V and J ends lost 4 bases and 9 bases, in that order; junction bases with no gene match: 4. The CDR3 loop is CSVVGQGGTIYF. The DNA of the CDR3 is TGCAGCGTTGTGGGACAGGGCGGCACCATATATTTT.

Written as DNA, the CDR3 is TGTGCCAGCAGCCTGTACGGCTACAATGAGCAGTTCTTC. Translation gives CASSLYGYNEQFF. This chain joins TRBV7-2 and TRBJ2-1; D is unresolved. The CDR3 totals 13 residues. Trimming shortened V by 5 bases and J by 3 bases, and 8 bases separated the two germline ends. Germline V gene sequence: CDR1 SGHTA, CDR2 FQGNSA. The full variable domain, completed using reference TRBV7-2 and TRBJ2-1, is GAGVSQSPSNKVTEKGKDVELRCDPISGHTALYWYRQSLGQGLEFLIYFQGNSAPDKSGLPSDRFSAERTGGSVSTLTIQRTQQEDSAVYLCASSLYGYNEQFFGPGTRLTVL.

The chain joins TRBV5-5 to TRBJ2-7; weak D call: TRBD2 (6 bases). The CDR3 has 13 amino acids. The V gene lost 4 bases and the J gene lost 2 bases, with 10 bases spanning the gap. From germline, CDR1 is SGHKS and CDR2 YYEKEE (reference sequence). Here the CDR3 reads CASSPGLTYEQYF. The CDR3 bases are TGTGCCAGCAGCCCGGGACTTACCTACGAGCAGTACTTC.